This is a list of T cell receptor beta chains from one sample in a study of T cell responses to AZD1222 COVID-19 vaccine. Only in-frame clones appear in the TCRdb table, and some are missing; sequencing was by immunoSEQ multiplex PCR. The sample consists of under 150,000 clones, roughly 93% of them appearing once. The specimen comprised peripheral blood, sampled 28 days after the second AZD1222 dose. These receptors all come from an adult who received the AZD1222 COVID-19 vaccine. The CDR3 runs from the conserved cysteine through the conserved F or W. D genes are given only for firm matches. Part of the rows lack a size; the others show once, few, many or a class for expanded clones.

D: NA; J: TRBJ1-1; size: NA; V: TRBV11-1; CDR3: CASSQITGNTEAFF; DNA: TGTGCCAGCAGCCAGATCACAGGAAACACTGAAGCTTTCTTT
D: NA; J: TRBJ2-5; size: NA; V: TRBV7-9; CDR3: CASSFREGIETQYF; DNA: TGTGCCAGCAGCTTCCGGGAAGGAATCGAGACCCAGTACTTC
D: NA; J: TRBJ1-2; size: NA; V: TRBV6-5; CDR3: CASRVGDYGYTF; DNA: TGTGCCAGCAGGGTGGGAGACTATGGCTACACCTTC
D: NA; J: TRBJ2-3; size: NA; V: TRBV7-6; CDR3: CASSFVNTQYF; DNA: TGTGCCAGCAGCTTTGTAAATACGCAGTATTTT
D: TRBD1; J: TRBJ2-5; size: NA; V: TRBV29-1; CDR3: CSVAPRTGESGTQYF; DNA: TGCAGCGTTGCCCCTAGGACAGGGGAGTCAGGAACCCAGTACTTC
D: NA; J: TRBJ2-1; size: NA; V: TRBV4-2; CDR3: CASSQDGGGPYNEQFF; DNA: TGTGCCAGCAGCCAAGATGGTGGGGGTCCCTACAATGAGCAGTTCTTC
D: NA; J: TRBJ2-2; size: NA; V: TRBV21-1; CDR3: CASSKGKAGGITGELFF; DNA: TGTGCCAGCAGCAAAGGGAAAGCGGGAGGAATCACCGGGGAGCTGTTTTTT
D: NA; J: TRBJ2-1; size: few; V: TRBV7-3; CDR3: CASSSPSAGRNEQFF; DNA: TGTGCCAGCAGCTCACCCTCGGCAGGCCGCAATGAGCAGTTCTTC
D: NA; J: TRBJ1-4; size: once; V: TRBV30; CDR3: CAWSEAGNEKLFF; DNA: TGTGCCTGGAGTGAGGCGGGTAATGAAAAACTGTTTTTT
D: NA; J: TRBJ1-1; size: NA; V: TRBV2; CDR3: CASTEQLNTEAFF; DNA: TGTGCCAGCACGGAACAGTTGAACACTGAAGCTTTCTTT
D: NA; J: TRBJ2-2; size: NA; V: TRBV11-2; CDR3: CASSLLDTGELFF; DNA: TGTGCCAGCAGCTTGTTGGACACCGGGGAGCTGTTTTTT
D: TRBD2; J: TRBJ2-7; size: NA; V: TRBV4-2; CDR3: CASSHSGLAYEQYF; DNA: TGTGCCAGCAGCCATTCCGGACTAGCGTACGAGCAGTACTTC
D: NA; J: TRBJ2-3; size: NA; V: TRBV5-1; CDR3: CASSLGGARGDTQYF; DNA: TGCGCCAGCAGCTTGGGCGGGGCCCGAGGGGATACGCAGTATTTT
D: NA; J: TRBJ1-4; size: NA; V: TRBV6-5; CDR3: CASSSSGSDEKLFF; DNA: TGTGCCAGCAGTTCATCAGGGTCGGATGAAAAACTGTTTTTT
D: NA; J: TRBJ1-5; size: NA; V: TRBV6-5; CDR3: CASHGQVNQPQHF; DNA: TGTGCCAGCCATGGGCAGGTCAATCAGCCCCAGCATTTT
D: TRBD1; J: TRBJ2-2; size: NA; V: TRBV3-1/TRBV3-2; CDR3: CASSQGQGASLRPGELFF; DNA: TGTGCCAGCAGCCAAGGGCAGGGGGCATCCCTGCGACCCGGGGAGCTGTTTTTT
D: TRBD1; J: TRBJ2-5; size: NA; V: TRBV7-2; CDR3: CASSRGQQETQYF; DNA: TGTGCCAGCAGCCGGGGACAGCAAGAGACCCAGTACTTC
D: NA; J: TRBJ1-2; size: NA; V: TRBV27; CDR3: CASKRDGVYYGYTF; DNA: TGTGCCAGCAAGAGGGACGGCGTTTACTATGGCTACACCTTC
D: NA; J: TRBJ1-1; size: few; V: TRBV5-6; CDR3: CASSIGMNTEAFF; DNA: TGTGCCAGCAGCATCGGGATGAACACTGAAGCTTTCTTT
D: NA; J: TRBJ1-2; size: NA; V: TRBV6-1; CDR3: CASSEVDSHGYTF; DNA: TGTGCCAGCAGTGAAGTCGATTCTCATGGCTACACCTTC
D: NA; J: TRBJ2-7; size: NA; V: TRBV7-9; CDR3: CASSLGQVYEQYF; DNA: TGTGCCAGCAGCTTAGGACAGGTCTACGAGCAGTACTTC
D: TRBD2; J: TRBJ2-3; size: NA; V: TRBV9; CDR3: CASSPGLAGRDTQYF; DNA: TGTGCCAGCAGCCCAGGACTAGCGGGAAGAGATACGCAGTATTTT
D: TRBD1; J: TRBJ1-2; size: NA; V: TRBV10-3; CDR3: CAISESGTGSLNYGYTF; DNA: TGTGCCATCAGTGAGTCGGGGACAGGTTCCCTTAACTATGGCTACACCTTC
D: NA; J: TRBJ1-6; size: NA; V: TRBV2; CDR3: CASHLRGNSPLHF; DNA: TGTGCCAGCCACCTCAGGGGCAATTCACCCCTCCACTTT
D: TRBD1; J: TRBJ2-5; size: NA; V: TRBV18; CDR3: CASSPPGQAQETQYF; DNA: TGTGCCAGCTCACCACCCGGACAGGCGCAAGAGACCCAGTACTTC
D: NA; J: TRBJ2-7; size: NA; V: TRBV9; CDR3: CASSASPSGKRYF; DNA: TGTGCCAGCAGCGCCAGCCCGTCGGGGAAAAGGTACTTC
D: NA; J: TRBJ1-5; size: NA; V: TRBV7-2; CDR3: CASSPTRVGNQPQHF; DNA: TGTGCCAGCAGCCCGACCCGGGTTGGCAATCAGCCCCAGCATTTT
D: NA; J: TRBJ2-2; size: few; V: TRBV7-6; CDR3: CASSSRSRIISTNTGELFF; DNA: TGTGCCAGCAGCTCCCGTAGTCGTATTATTTCGACAAACACCGGGGAGCTGTTTTTT
D: TRBD2; J: TRBJ2-3; size: NA; V: TRBV5-4; CDR3: CASSLEGRLAGADTQYF; DNA: TGTGCCAGCAGCTTGGAAGGCCGGCTAGCGGGCGCGGATACGCAGTATTTT
D: TRBD1; J: TRBJ1-5; size: NA; V: TRBV6-6; CDR3: CASRPGTGGQPQHF; DNA: TGTGCCAGCAGGCCCGGGACAGGGGGACAGCCCCAGCATTTT
D: NA; J: TRBJ2-7; size: NA; V: TRBV5-1; CDR3: CASSLVFGDRNSYEQYF; DNA: TGCGCCAGCAGCTTGGTTTTTGGAGACAGAAACTCCTACGAGCAGTACTTC
D: TRBD1; J: TRBJ1-5; size: NA; V: TRBV5-1; CDR3: CASSWTGGNQPQHF; DNA: TGCGCCAGCAGCTGGACAGGGGGAAATCAGCCCCAGCATTTT
D: TRBD1; J: TRBJ1-6; size: NA; V: TRBV11-2; CDR3: CASSLDLRGRNSPLHF; DNA: TGTGCCAGCAGCTTAGATCTCAGGGGGCGAAATTCACCCCTCCACTTT
D: NA; J: TRBJ1-2; size: NA; V: TRBV30; CDR3: CAWSHRDGRGVNYGYTF; DNA: TGTGCCTGGAGTCATAGGGATGGTAGGGGGGTTAACTATGGCTACACCTTC
D: TRBD1; J: TRBJ1-1; size: NA; V: TRBV7-9; CDR3: CASSLGQGNTEAFF; DNA: TGTGCCAGCAGCTTAGGACAGGGGAACACTGAAGCTTTCTTT
D: TRBD2; J: TRBJ2-2; size: NA; V: TRBV5-4; CDR3: CASSPMIHSGRAEGGELFF; DNA: TGTGCCAGCAGCCCGATGATACATAGCGGGAGGGCCGAGGGCGGGGAGCTGTTTTTT
D: NA; J: TRBJ2-1; size: NA; V: TRBV7-9; CDR3: CASRANSEQFF; DNA: TGTGCCAGCAGGGCGAACAGTGAGCAGTTCTTC
D: NA; J: TRBJ1-5; size: NA; V: TRBV19; CDR3: CASSKVPDSLAGGNQPQHF; DNA: TGTGCCAGTAGTAAAGTCCCGGACAGCCTGGCGGGTGGCAATCAGCCCCAGCATTTT
D: NA; J: TRBJ2-3; size: NA; V: TRBV10-3; CDR3: CAISTGMWPDTQYF; DNA: TGTGCCATCAGTACCGGGATGTGGCCCGATACGCAGTATTTT
D: TRBD1; J: TRBJ1-3; size: NA; V: TRBV5-1; CDR3: CASSWTGVGNTIYF; DNA: TGCGCCAGCAGCTGGACAGGGGTTGGAAACACCATATATTTT
D: NA; J: TRBJ2-2; size: NA; V: TRBV5-5; CDR3: CASSSGQGNTGELFF; DNA: TGTGCCAGCAGCTCAGGCCAGGGAAACACCGGGGAGCTGTTTTTT
D: NA; J: TRBJ1-6; size: NA; V: TRBV14; CDR3: CASSQEGQGWYSPLHF; DNA: TGTGCCAGCAGCCAAGAAGGTCAGGGGTGGTATTCACCCCTCCACTTT
D: NA; J: TRBJ1-1; size: NA; V: TRBV2; CDR3: CASSTTVNTEAFF; DNA: TGTGCCAGCAGTACGACAGTGAACACTGAAGCTTTCTTT
D: NA; J: TRBJ1-2; size: NA; V: TRBV6-5; CDR3: CASSSPGRPGGYTF; DNA: TGTGCCAGCAGTTCGCCGGGACGACCAGGAGGCTACACCTTC
D: NA; J: TRBJ1-4; size: NA; V: TRBV12-3/TRBV12-4; CDR3: CASGRGQLEKLFF; DNA: TGTGCCTCCGGGAGGGGACAACTTGAAAAACTGTTTTTT
D: NA; J: TRBJ1-1; size: NA; V: TRBV7-9; CDR3: CASSLEGDTEAFF; DNA: TGTGCCAGCAGCTTAGAGGGGGACACTGAAGCTTTCTTT
D: NA; J: TRBJ2-7; size: NA; V: TRBV5-1; CDR3: CASSLGPTGSRYEQYF; DNA: TGCGCCAGCAGCTTGGGTCCCACAGGGTCTCGCTACGAGCAGTACTTC
D: NA; J: TRBJ1-5; size: NA; V: TRBV6-5; CDR3: CASWNRYSNQPQHF; DNA: TGTGCCAGCTGGAACAGATATAGCAATCAGCCCCAGCATTTT
D: NA; J: TRBJ2-1; size: NA; V: TRBV4-2; CDR3: CASSTGAANTLDEQFF; DNA: TGTGCCAGCAGTACGGGCGCGGCCAACACTCTGGATGAGCAGTTCTTC
D: NA; J: TRBJ1-1; size: NA; V: TRBV29-1; CDR3: CSVGATGVLTFF; DNA: TGCAGCGTGGGAGCAACGGGTGTCTTGACTTTCTTT
D: NA; J: TRBJ2-7; size: NA; V: TRBV5-1; CDR3: CASNMEGKASYEQYF; DNA: TGCGCCAGCAACATGGAGGGGAAGGCCTCCTACGAGCAGTACTTC
D: NA; J: TRBJ2-1; size: NA; V: TRBV7-9; CDR3: CASSPRGSYNEQFF; DNA: TGTGCCAGCAGCCCGCGCGGGTCCTACAATGAGCAGTTCTTC
D: TRBD1; J: TRBJ1-5; size: once; V: TRBV7-8; CDR3: CASSPGTGLQPQHF; DNA: TGTGCCAGCAGCCCTGGGACAGGGCTTCAGCCCCAGCATTTT
D: TRBD1; J: TRBJ2-3; size: NA; V: TRBV7-8; CDR3: CASSRYRGPTTDTQYF; DNA: TGTGCCAGCAGCCGTTACAGGGGACCCACCACAGATACGCAGTATTTT
D: NA; J: TRBJ1-1; size: NA; V: TRBV5-6; CDR3: CASRRPGTENTEAFF; DNA: TGTGCCAGCAGGCGTCCCGGGACGGAAAACACTGAAGCTTTCTTT
D: NA; J: TRBJ2-3; size: few; V: TRBV7-2; CDR3: CASSPRGLRTFSTDTQYF; DNA: TGTGCCAGCAGCCCCCGGGGACTTCGGACCTTTAGCACAGATACGCAGTATTTT
D: TRBD2; J: TRBJ2-3; size: NA; V: TRBV19; CDR3: CASSGRGRDTQYF; DNA: TGTGCCAGTAGTGGGAGGGGACGGGATACGCAGTATTTT
D: NA; J: TRBJ2-4; size: NA; V: TRBV27; CDR3: CASRGLAKNIQYF; DNA: TGTGCCAGCAGGGGGCTAGCCAAAAACATTCAGTACTTC
D: NA; J: TRBJ1-6; size: NA; V: TRBV5-1; CDR3: CASSLEGISYNSPLHF; DNA: TGCGCCAGTAGCTTGGAGGGGATCTCCTATAATTCACCCCTCCACTTT
D: NA; J: TRBJ1-1; size: NA; V: TRBV2; CDR3: CASSRISATEAFF; DNA: TGTGCCAGCAGTAGAATCTCGGCCACTGAAGCTTTCTTT